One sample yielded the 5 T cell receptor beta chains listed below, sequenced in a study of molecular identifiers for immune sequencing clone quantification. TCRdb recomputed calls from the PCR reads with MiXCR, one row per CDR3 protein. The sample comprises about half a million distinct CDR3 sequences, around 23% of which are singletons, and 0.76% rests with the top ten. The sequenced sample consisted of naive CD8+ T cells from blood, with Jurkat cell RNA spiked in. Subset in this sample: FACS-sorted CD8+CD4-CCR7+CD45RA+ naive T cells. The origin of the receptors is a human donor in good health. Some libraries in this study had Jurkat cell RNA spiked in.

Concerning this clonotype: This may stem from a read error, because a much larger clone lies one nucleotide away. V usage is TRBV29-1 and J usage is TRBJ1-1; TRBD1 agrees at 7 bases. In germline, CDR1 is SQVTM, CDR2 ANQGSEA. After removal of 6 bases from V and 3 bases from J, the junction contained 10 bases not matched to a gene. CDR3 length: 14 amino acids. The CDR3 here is CSVAGTATYTEAFF. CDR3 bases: TGCAGCGTAGCCGGGACAGCAACGTACACTGAAGCTTTCTTT.

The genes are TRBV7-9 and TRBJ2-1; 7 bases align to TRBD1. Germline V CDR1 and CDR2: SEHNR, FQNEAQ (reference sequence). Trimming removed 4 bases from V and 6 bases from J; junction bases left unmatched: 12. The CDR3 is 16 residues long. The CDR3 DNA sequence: TGTGCCAGCAGCTCCCTGACAGGGACCCGTGGCAATGAGCAGTTCTTC. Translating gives CASSSLTGTRGNEQFF.

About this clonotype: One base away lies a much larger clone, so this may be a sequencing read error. The CDR3: CASTPAGGYNEQFF. The CDR3 bases are TGCGCCAGCACCCCGGCGGGGGGTTACAATGAGCAGTTCTTC. The chain has TRBV4-1 and TRBJ2-1, with 8 nucleotides matching TRBD2. Germline V gene data show CDR1 as MGHRA and CDR2 as YSYEKL. With V trimmed by 7 bases and J by 4 bases, 6 bases remained unmatched. This CDR3 has 14 residues.

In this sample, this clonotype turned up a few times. The CDR3 spells CASSMDSSNQPQHF. The CDR3 DNA follows: TGTGCCAGTAGTATGGACAGCAGCAATCAGCCCCAGCATTTT. The rearrangement joins TRBV19 to TRBJ1-5; D is possibly TRBD1 (6 bases). The CDR3 has 14 residues. From germline, CDR1 is LNHDA and CDR2 SQIVND (reference sequence). Trimming took off 3 bases at V and 1 base at J, with 7 bases between the two ends.

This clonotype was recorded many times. The CDR3 region is CSATRTSGGYEQYF. CDR3 bases: TGCAGTGCTACTAGGACTAGCGGGGGGTACGAGCAGTACTTC. The rearrangement joins TRBV20-1 to TRBJ2-7; 14 bases line up with TRBD2. CDR1 is DFQATT and CDR2 is SNEGSKA in the germline V gene (reference sequence). This CDR3 is 14 amino acids long. Trimming cost V 4 bases and J 4 bases; bases outside gene matches: 3.